This T cell receptor (beta chain) was obtained from a study of blood T cell repertoires in COVID-19. The overall study: The samples span acute and convalescent COVID-19 from the United States, Italy and Spain.

Germline-derived CDR1 and CDR2 are LGHDT and YNNKEL (reference sequence). The CDR3 runs 15 residues. Trimming removed 0 bases from V and 6 bases from J, with 12 bases in between. TCRdb's table, derived via immunoSEQ multiplex PCR, lists solely in-frame clones and lacks some. This table holds 90,000 to 150,000 clones, 60% to 85% found once. The receptor's source is a man in his 70s with acute or convalescent COVID-19. The V gene is TRBV3-1 (or the pseudogene TRBV3-2), the J gene TRBJ1-5, with a weak D call TRBD1 (5 bases). The sequencing sample was made of peripheral blood. DNA for the CDR3: TGTGCCAGCAGCCAAGAGGGACTGTACGGTCAGCCCCAGCATTTT. Protein sequence: CASSQEGLYGQPQHF.